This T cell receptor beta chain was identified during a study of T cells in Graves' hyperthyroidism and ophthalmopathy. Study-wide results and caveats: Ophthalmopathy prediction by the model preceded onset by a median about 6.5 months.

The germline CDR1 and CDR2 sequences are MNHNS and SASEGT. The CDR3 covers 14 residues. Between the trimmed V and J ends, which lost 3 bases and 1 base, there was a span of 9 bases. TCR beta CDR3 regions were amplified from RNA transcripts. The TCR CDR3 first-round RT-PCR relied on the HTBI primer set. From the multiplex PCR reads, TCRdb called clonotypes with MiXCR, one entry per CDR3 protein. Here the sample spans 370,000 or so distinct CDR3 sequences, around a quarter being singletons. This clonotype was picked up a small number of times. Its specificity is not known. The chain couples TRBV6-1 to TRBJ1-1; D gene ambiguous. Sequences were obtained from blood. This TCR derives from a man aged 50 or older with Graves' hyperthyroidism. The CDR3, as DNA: TGTGCCAGCAGTGAGTTACATGCGAACACTGAAGCTTTCTTT. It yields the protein CASSELHANTEAFF.